This TCR beta chain emerged from a study of blood T cell repertoires in COVID-19. On the study more broadly: T cells, B-cell-depleted T cells, or PBMCs supplied cDNA or gDNA.

This clone qualifies as medium-sized. The table came from immunoSEQ multiplex PCR; TCRdb's copy has only in-frame clones and leaves some out. The sample lists about 210,000 clones, 84% seen once, with around 7.3% in the top ten. The clonotype comes from a woman in her 50s with active or convalescent COVID-19. Sequencing was done on a sample of peripheral blood.

CDR3 region: CASSIDWGEFNEQFF. The CDR3 nucleotides read TGTGCCAGCAGTATAGACTGGGGGGAATTCAATGAGCAGTTCTTC. The gene calls are TRBV6-5 and TRBJ2-1; TRBD2 might be the D (6 bases). Germline assignment: CDR1 MNHEY and CDR2 SVGAGI. Trimming took off 5 bases at V and 6 bases at J, with 17 bases between the two ends. The CDR3 covers 15 residues.